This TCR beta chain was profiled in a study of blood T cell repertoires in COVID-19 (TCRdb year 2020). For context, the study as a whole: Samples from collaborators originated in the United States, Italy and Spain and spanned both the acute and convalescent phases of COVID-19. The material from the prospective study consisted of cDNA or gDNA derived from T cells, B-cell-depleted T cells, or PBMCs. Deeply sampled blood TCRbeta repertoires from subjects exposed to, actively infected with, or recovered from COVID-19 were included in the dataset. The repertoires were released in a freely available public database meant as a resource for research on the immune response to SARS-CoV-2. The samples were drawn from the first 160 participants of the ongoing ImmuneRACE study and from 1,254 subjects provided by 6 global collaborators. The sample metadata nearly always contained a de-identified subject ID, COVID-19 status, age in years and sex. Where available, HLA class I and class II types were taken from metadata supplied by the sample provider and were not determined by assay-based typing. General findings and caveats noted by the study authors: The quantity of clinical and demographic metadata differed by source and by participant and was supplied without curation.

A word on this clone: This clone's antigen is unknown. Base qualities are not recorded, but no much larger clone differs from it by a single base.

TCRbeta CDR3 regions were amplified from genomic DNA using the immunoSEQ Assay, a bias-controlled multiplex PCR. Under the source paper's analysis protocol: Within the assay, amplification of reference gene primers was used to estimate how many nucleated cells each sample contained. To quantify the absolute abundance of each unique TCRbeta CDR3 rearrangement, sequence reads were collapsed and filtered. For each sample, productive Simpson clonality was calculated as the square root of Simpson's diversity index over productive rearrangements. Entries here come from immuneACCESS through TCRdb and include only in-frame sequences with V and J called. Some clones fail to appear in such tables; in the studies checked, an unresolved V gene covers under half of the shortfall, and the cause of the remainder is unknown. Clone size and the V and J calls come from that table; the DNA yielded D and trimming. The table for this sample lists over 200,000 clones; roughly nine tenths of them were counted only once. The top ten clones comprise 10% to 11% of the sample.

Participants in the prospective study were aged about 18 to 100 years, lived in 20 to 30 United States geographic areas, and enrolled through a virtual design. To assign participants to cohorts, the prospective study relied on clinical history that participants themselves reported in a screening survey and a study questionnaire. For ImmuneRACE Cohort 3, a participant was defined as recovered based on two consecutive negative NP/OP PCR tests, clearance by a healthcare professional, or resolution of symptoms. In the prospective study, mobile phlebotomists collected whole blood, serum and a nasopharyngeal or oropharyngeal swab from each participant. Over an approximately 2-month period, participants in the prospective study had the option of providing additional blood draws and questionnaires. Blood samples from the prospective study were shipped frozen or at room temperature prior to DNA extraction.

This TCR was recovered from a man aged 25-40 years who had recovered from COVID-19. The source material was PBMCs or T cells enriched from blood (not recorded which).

In nucleotide form, the sequence is TGTGCCAGCAGCTTGGCAGCACTCCAGGGTGGCTACACCTTC. Translated, it gives CASSLAALQGGYTF. The rearrangement joined TRBV5-5 to TRBJ1-2; TRBD1 is possibly the D segment (5 matching bases). For CDR1 and CDR2, the germline V gene (reference sequence) lists SGHKS and YYEKEE. The trim is 0 bases for V and 7 bases for J, with a gap of 13 bases between the germline ends. The CDR3 contains 14 residues, cysteine and phenylalanine counted. The DNA shown is the 42-base CDR3, in frame from base 1.